The rows below give T cell receptor beta chains drawn from one sample of a study of T-cell memory formation after mild COVID-19. Each CDR3 protein gets one entry after TCRdb re-called the 5' RACE reads with MiXCR. The data hold about 350,000 distinct CDR3 sequences, with about 15% observed a single time. What was sequenced was PBMCs or a T cell subset sorted from them (not recorded which). These receptors all come from a man aged 18 to 30 who had mild COVID-19 (a few samples of this study predate the infection). Cell type and time point are not known. The CDR3 runs from the conserved cysteine through the conserved F or W. The D gene is left open where the match is weak. Expanded clones are given a class, and other clones once, few, many or no size at all.

clone_size d_call j_call v_call cdr3_nt cdr3_aa
few TRBD1 TRBJ2-2 TRBV29-1 TGCAGCGTCATACAGGGGCCTCGAAACACCGGGGAGCTGTTTTTT CSVIQGPRNTGELFF
. . TRBJ2-5 TRBV5-1 TGCGCCAGCAGCTTGGGCAGGATTCAACAAGAGACCCAGTACTTC CASSLGRIQQETQYF
. TRBD1 TRBJ1-5 TRBV27 TGTGCCAGCAGCCGGGACAGGGGAACTCAGCCCCAGCATTTT CASSRDRGTQPQHF
few . TRBJ2-1 TRBV7-8 TGTGCCAGCAGCTTACTCGGGTCAAGCTCCTACAATGAGCAGTTCTTC CASSLLGSSSYNEQFF
. . TRBJ2-5 TRBV2 TGTGCCAGCAGTGACTCCAGGGCCCAAGAGACCCAGTACTTC CASSDSRAQETQYF
. TRBD1 TRBJ1-1 TRBV6-1 TGTGCCACCCAGGGGGGGACAGGGGCATCTGGCACTGAAGCTTTCTTT CATQGGTGASGTEAFF
few . TRBJ1-2 TRBV6-2/TRBV6-3 TGTGCCAGCAGTTACGACAGTATGTCCTATGGCTACACCTTC CASSYDSMSYGYTF
. . TRBJ2-1 TRBV6-1 TGTGCCAGCAGTGAAGCAGGGGCGATATACAATGAGCAGTTCTTC CASSEAGAIYNEQFF
many . TRBJ1-5 TRBV6-6 TGTGCCAGCAGTTCGATGGACGGCTTAAATCAGCCCCAGCATTTT CASSSMDGLNQPQHF
few TRBD1 TRBJ1-4 TRBV4-1 TGCGCCAGCAGCCGGGCGGGACAGGGACGGGAAAAACTGTTTTTT CASSRAGQGREKLFF
. TRBD2 TRBJ2-1 TRBV5-1 TGCGCCAGCAGCAACCCAGCGGGGCGATACGGTGGTGAGCAGTTCTTC CASSNPAGRYGGEQFF
few . TRBJ2-3 TRBV30 TGTGCCTGGAGTGTAAACCCGCCCAACCCCACAGATACGCAGTATTTT CAWSVNPPNPTDTQYF
. . TRBJ1-1 TRBV28 TGTGCCAGCAAGGACCGGAGGAGGAGCACTGAAGCTTTCTTT CASKDRRRSTEAFF
few . TRBJ2-1 TRBV7-9 TGTGCCAGCAGCTTAGCCCTAGCAACCTACAATGAGCAGTTCTTC CASSLALATYNEQFF